This record covers a single TCR beta chain. Germline lookup yields CDR1 SGHRS and CDR2 YFSETQ. The CDR3 loop spans 15 amino acids. J gave up 3 bases and V 4 bases, and 7 bases lay outside the gene matches. The entry originates in a study of PD-L1 blockade in urothelial cancer. As for the study in general: A median of roughly 130,000 T cells was found in the blood samples.

TCRdb's table, derived via immunoSEQ multiplex PCR, lists solely in-frame clones and lacks some. The profile covers 100,000 to 150,000 clones, with roughly 83% appearing a single time and about 2.9% taken by the ten largest. Regarding time point: pretreatment peripheral blood. Between 1 and 8 samples, pretreatment and on-treatment, were given by each patient. V gene TRBV5-1 combines with J gene TRBJ2-3; TRBD2 matches 8 bases. Here the sequenced sample was PBMCs, taken around atezolizumab (anti-PD-L1) treatment. This clonotype was obtained from a man aged 50 to 60 with urothelial cancer. Here the CDR3 DNA reads TGCGCCAGCAGCGTCATAGCGGGATCAACAGATACGCAGTATTTT. Its protein is CASSVIAGSTDTQYF.